This paragraph reports one T cell receptor (beta chain). This sample is drawn from a study of OX40 agonist ivuxolimab in advanced cancers. Study details: Patients in dose escalation had liver, melanoma, kidney or head and neck cancers. The dose-escalation cohort was about 83% male, with a mean age of around 60 years, ranging roughly 20 to 90.

The study sampled blood at baseline, cycle 4 day 1, and cycle 7 day 1. Clones were read by immunoSEQ multiplex PCR, and TCRdb kept only the in-frame ones, dropping some. The sample gives about 60,000 clones, roughly 84% of which show up once; about 27% is in the top ten. Trimming stripped 1 base from V and 4 bases from J, with 16 bases between. CDR1 and CDR2 (germline): SGHTA, FQGNSA. The CDR3 runs to 16 residues. This receptor was taken from an adult with an advanced solid tumor such as melanoma, head and neck, liver or kidney cancer. This sample comprised CD4+ or CD8+ T cells sorted from blood, obtained in a trial of the OX40 agonist ivuxolimab. The rearrangement joins TRBV7-2 to TRBJ1-2; TRBD1 is a possible D gene (5 bases). This chain's CDR3 is CASSLGGPQGTYGYTF. The DNA for the CDR3 is TGTGCCAGCAGCTTAGGGGGCCCCCAGGGAACCTATGGCTACACCTTC.